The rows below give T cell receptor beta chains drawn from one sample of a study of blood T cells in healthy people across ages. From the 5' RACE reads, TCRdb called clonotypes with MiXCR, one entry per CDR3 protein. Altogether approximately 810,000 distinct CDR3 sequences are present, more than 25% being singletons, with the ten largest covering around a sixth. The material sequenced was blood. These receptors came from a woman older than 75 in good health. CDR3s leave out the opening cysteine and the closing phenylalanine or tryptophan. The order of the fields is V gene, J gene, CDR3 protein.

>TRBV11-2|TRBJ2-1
ASSRLGSPLLPYNEQF
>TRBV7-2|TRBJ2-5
ASSLEWLETQY
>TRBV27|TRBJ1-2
ASSLLGGAYGYT
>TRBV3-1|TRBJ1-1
ASSQTGTAF
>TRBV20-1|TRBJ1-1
SASTPGHTEAF
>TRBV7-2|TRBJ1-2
ASSPTENGYT
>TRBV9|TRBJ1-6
ASSVGEGEYNSPLH
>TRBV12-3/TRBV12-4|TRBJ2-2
ASTQGGGRMGGELF
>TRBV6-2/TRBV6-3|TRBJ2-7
ASSYSARGLNSYEQY
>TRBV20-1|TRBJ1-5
SASDRGRSNQPQH
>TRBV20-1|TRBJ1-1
SASPLGGEAF
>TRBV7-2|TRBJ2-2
ASSPGVRLAGELF